These 5 T cell receptor beta chains share one sample of origin, sequenced in a study of radiotherapy plus CTLA-4 blockade in lung cancer. Here immunoSEQ multiplex PCR was the method, and the copy in TCRdb shows in-frame clones only, minus some. The sample shows around 70,000 clones, roughly 91% of them seen only once. This sample comprised peripheral blood, obtained from a patient treated with radiotherapy plus ipilimumab. The receptors originated from a human donor with non-small cell lung cancer that progressed on radiotherapy plus ipilimumab.

V gene TRBV11-2 combines with J gene TRBJ2-7; the match to TRBD2 covers 12 bases. The CDR3 spans 16 residues. Germline CDR1 is SGHAT and CDR2 is FQNNGV. The V gene end was trimmed by 5 bases and the J gene end by 2 bases; junction bases not matched to a gene: 7. Here the CDR3 reads CASSLYGLAGTYEQYF. DNA for the CDR3: TGTGCCAGCAGCCTATATGGACTAGCGGGGACCTACGAGCAGTACTTC.

This clone was observed a few times. This may come from a read error, since a much larger clone is one base off. This rearrangement joins TRBV11-3 to TRBJ2-7; a weak D match, TRBD2 (6 bases). The V gene's germline CDR1 is SGHNT and CDR2 YENEEA. V was clipped by 0 bases and J by 3 bases, with 18 bases between them. This CDR3 region has 17 residues. The CDR3 here is CASSLEGGLGGYYEQYF. CDR3 sequence (DNA): TGTGCCAGCAGCTTAGAGGGGGGTTTGGGCGGGTACTACGAGCAGTACTTC.

CDR3 in DNA: TGTGCCAGCAGCTTCCGGACAGGGGAACTGTTTTTT. Its translation: CASSFRTGELFF. The chain couples TRBV21-1 to TRBJ1-4; the table's D call TRBD1 went unverified against the DNA. TRBV21-1 is a pseudogene. CDR3 length: 12 residues.

The chain recombines TRBV6-1 with TRBJ1-5; TRBD1 matches 10 bases. V was clipped by 6 bases and J by 5 bases; unmatched bases: 7. This CDR3 spans 15 amino acids. Germline values: CDR1 MNHNS, CDR2 SASEGT. CDR3 bases: TGTGCCAGCAGGGCCGGGACAGGGGCTGATCAGCCCCAGCATTTT. The encoded protein is CASRAGTGADQPQHF.

The rearrangement uses TRBV7-2 and TRBJ1-5; D remains ambiguous. Germline CDR1 SGHTA, CDR2 FQGNSA. The length of the CDR3 is 15 residues. V lost 1 base, J lost 0 bases, and 7 bases lay in between. The CDR3 spells CASSLGRSSNQPQHF. As DNA, the CDR3 is TGTGCCAGCAGCTTAGGGAGGAGTAGCAATCAGCCCCAGCATTTT.